These T cell receptor beta chains were read from a single sample in a study of OX40 agonist ivuxolimab in advanced cancers. Produced via immunoSEQ multiplex PCR; TCRdb's table is partial and in-frame only. The sample carries over 85,000 clones, 80% to 90% recorded once. Sequencing was performed on CD4+ or CD8+ T cells sorted from blood, taken in a trial of the OX40 agonist ivuxolimab. The receptors were sampled from an adult with an advanced solid tumor such as melanoma, head and neck, liver or kidney cancer. The CDR3 runs from the conserved cysteine through the conserved F or W. Each record gives: D gene, V gene, J gene, clone size, CDR3 protein, CDR3 DNA. A D gene is named only where the DNA matches it firmly. Expanded clones get a size class; other rows say once, few or many, or leave the size out.

D gene: .; V gene: TRBV18; J gene: TRBJ1-6; clone size: .; CDR3 protein: CASSPPGRTNSPLHF; CDR3 DNA: TGTGCCAGCTCACCACCGGGCCGGACCAATTCACCCCTCCACTTT
D gene: .; V gene: TRBV5-1; J gene: TRBJ1-2; clone size: .; CDR3 protein: CASSSGHPQNYGYTF; CDR3 DNA: TGCGCCAGCAGTTCTGGACATCCCCAGAACTATGGCTACACCTTC
D gene: .; V gene: TRBV7-2; J gene: TRBJ1-5; clone size: .; CDR3 protein: CASSFKDGFNQPQHF; CDR3 DNA: TGTGCCAGCAGCTTCAAGGACGGTTTCAATCAGCCCCAGCATTTT
D gene: TRBD2; V gene: TRBV13; J gene: TRBJ2-3; clone size: .; CDR3 protein: CACPTSGDRHTDTQYF; CDR3 DNA: TGTGCCTGTCCCACTAGCGGGGACCGACACACAGATACGCAGTATTTT
D gene: TRBD1; V gene: TRBV6-5; J gene: TRBJ1-1; clone size: .; CDR3 protein: CASRRPGTDTEAFF; CDR3 DNA: TGTGCCAGCAGGAGACCCGGGACAGACACTGAAGCTTTCTTT
D gene: TRBD1; V gene: TRBV2; J gene: TRBJ2-3; clone size: .; CDR3 protein: CASMLVGTVRIF; CDR3 DNA: TGTGCCAGCATGTTGGTCGGGACAGTTCGGATTTTT
D gene: .; V gene: TRBV7-9; J gene: TRBJ1-1; clone size: .; CDR3 protein: CASSFTGSEMNTEAFF; CDR3 DNA: TGTGCCAGCAGCTTCACAGGGAGTGAGATGAACACTGAAGCTTTCTTT
D gene: .; V gene: TRBV4-1; J gene: TRBJ1-5; clone size: few; CDR3 protein: CASSQEVANSNQPQHF; CDR3 DNA: TGCGCCAGCAGCCAAGAGGTTGCAAATAGCAATCAGCCCCAGCATTTT
D gene: TRBD2; V gene: TRBV11-2; J gene: TRBJ2-1; clone size: .; CDR3 protein: CASSLALLAGSDNEQFF; CDR3 DNA: TGTGCCAGCAGCTTAGCGCTACTAGCGGGGAGCGACAATGAGCAGTTCTTC
D gene: TRBD1; V gene: TRBV7-9; J gene: TRBJ2-7; clone size: .; CDR3 protein: CASSPGGNEQYF; CDR3 DNA: TGTGCCAGCAGCCCAGGGGGCAACGAGCAGTACTTC
D gene: .; V gene: TRBV11-2; J gene: TRBJ1-2; clone size: once; CDR3 protein: CASSLEGQDTNYGYTF; CDR3 DNA: TGTGCCAGCAGCTTAGAGGGGCAGGACACTAACTATGGCTACACCTTC
D gene: .; V gene: TRBV30; J gene: TRBJ1-1; clone size: .; CDR3 protein: CAWSRPGTLNTEAFF; CDR3 DNA: TGTGCCTGGAGTCGGCCCGGGACATTGAACACTGAAGCTTTCTTT